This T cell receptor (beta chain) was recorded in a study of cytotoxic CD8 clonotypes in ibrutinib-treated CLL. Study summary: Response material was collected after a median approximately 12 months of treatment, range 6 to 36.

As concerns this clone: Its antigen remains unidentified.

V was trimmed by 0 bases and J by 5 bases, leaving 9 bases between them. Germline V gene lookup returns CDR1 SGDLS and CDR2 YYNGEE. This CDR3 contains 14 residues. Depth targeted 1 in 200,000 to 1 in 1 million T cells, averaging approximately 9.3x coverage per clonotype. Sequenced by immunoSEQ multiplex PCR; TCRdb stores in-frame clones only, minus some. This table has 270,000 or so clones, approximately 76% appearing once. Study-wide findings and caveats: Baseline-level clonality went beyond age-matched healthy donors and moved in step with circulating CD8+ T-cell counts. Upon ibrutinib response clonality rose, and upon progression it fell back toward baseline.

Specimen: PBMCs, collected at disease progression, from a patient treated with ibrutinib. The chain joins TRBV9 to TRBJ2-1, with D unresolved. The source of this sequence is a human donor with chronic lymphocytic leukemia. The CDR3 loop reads CASSVGSSHNEQFF. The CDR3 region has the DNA TGTGCCAGCAGCGTAGGGAGCTCACACAATGAGCAGTTCTTC. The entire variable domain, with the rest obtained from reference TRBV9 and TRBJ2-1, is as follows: DSGVTQTPKHLITATGQRVTLRCSPRSGDLSVYWYQQSLDQGLQFLIQYYNGEERAKGNILERFSAQQFPDLHSELNLSSLELGDSALYFCASSVGSSHNEQFFGPGTRLTVL.